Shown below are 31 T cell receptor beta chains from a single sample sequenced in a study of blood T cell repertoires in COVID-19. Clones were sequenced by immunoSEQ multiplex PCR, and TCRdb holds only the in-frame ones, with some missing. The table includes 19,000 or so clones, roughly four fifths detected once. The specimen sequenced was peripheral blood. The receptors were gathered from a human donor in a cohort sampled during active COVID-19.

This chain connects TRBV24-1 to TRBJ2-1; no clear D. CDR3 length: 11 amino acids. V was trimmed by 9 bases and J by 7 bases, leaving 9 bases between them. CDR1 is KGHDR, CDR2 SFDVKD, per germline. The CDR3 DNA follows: TGTGCCACCGGTAGTCGGAATGAGCAGTTCTTC. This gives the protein CATGSRNEQFF.

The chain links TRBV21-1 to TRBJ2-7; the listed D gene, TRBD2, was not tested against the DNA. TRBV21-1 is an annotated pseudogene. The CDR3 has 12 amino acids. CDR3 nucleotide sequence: TGTGCCAGCAGCTCGTCCCCCTACGAGCAGTACTTC. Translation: CASSSSPYEQYF.

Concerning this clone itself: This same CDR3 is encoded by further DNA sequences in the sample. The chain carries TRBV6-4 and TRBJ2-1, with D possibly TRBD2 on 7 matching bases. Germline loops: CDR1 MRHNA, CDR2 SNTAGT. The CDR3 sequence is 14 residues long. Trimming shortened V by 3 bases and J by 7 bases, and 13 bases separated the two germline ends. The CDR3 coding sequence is TGTGCCAGCAGTGAAGGAGGGGGGGGGAATGAGCAGTTCTTC. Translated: CASSEGGGGNEQFF.

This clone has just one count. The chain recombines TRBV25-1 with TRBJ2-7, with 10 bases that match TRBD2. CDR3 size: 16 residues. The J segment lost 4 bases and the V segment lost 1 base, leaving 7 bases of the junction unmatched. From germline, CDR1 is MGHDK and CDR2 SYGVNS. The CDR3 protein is CASSELQLAGRYEQYF. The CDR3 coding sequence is TGTGCCAGCAGTGAATTACAACTAGCGGGACGGTACGAGCAGTACTTC.

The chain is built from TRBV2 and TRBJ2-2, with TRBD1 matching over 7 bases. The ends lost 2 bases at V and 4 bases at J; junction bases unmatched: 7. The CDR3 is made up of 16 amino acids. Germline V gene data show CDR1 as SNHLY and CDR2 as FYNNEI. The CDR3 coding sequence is TGTGCCAGCAGTGAATTTGGCAGGGGGATCACCGGGGAGCTGTTTTTT. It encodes CASSEFGRGITGELFF. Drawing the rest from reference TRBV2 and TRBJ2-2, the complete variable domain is EPEVTQTPSHQVTQMGQEVILRCVPISNHLYFYWYRQILGQKVEFLVSFYNNEISEKSEIFDDQFSVERPDGSNFTLKIRSTKLEDSAMYFCASSEFGRGITGELFFGEGSRLTVL.

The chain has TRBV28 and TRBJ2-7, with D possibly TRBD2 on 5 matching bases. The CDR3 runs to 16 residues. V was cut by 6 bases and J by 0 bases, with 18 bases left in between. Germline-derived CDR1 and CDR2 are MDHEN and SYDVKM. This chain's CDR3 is CASRTEGSPSSYEQYF. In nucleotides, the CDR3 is TGTGCCAGCAGAACAGAGGGCAGCCCCAGCTCCTACGAGCAGTACTTC.

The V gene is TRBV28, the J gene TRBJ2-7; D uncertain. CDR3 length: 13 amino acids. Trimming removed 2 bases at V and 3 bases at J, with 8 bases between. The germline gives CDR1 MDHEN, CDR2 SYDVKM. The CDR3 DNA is TGTGCCAGCAGTTTACTTCATAGCTACGAGCAGTACTTC. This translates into CASSLLHSYEQYF.

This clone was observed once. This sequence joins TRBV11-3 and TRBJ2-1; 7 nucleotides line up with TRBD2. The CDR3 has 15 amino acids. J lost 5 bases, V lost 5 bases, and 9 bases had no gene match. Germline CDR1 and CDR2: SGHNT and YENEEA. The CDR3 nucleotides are TGTGCCAGCAGCCGCCGGGACTACAAGGACAATGAGCAGTTCTTC. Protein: CASSRRDYKDNEQFF.

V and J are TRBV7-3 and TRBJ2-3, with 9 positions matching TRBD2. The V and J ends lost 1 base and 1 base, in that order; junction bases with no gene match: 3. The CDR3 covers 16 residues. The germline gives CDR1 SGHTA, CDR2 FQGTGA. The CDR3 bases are TGTGCCAGCAGCTTAAGAGCGGGAGGCGGCACAGATACGCAGTATTTT. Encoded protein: CASSLRAGGGTDTQYF. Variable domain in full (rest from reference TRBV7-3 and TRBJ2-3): GAGVSQTPSNKVTEKGKYVELRCDPISGHTALYWYRQSLGQGPEFLIYFQGTGAADDSGLPNDRFFAVRPEGSVSTLKIQRTERGDSAVYLCASSLRAGGGTDTQYFGPGTRLTVL.

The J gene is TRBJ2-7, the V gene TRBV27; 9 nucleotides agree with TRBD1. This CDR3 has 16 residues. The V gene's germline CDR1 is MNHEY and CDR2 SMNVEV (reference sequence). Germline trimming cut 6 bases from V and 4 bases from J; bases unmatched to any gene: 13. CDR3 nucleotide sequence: TGTGCCAGCAGGCTGAAGCCGGGACAGGGACCATACGAGCAGTACTTC. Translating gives CASRLKPGQGPYEQYF.

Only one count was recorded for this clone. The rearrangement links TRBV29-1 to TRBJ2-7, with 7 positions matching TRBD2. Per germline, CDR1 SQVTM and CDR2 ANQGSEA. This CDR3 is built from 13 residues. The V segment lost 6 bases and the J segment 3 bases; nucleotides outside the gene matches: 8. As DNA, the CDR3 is TGCAGCGTATCCGGGACGGGAGGCTACGAGCAGTACTTC. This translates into CSVSGTGGYEQYF.

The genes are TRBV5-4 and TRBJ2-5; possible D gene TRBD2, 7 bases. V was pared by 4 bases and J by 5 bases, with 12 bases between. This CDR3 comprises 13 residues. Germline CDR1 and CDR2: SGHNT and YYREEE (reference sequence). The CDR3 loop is CASSSGTSETQYF. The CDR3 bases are TGTGCCAGCAGCAGCGGGACATCGGAGACCCAGTACTTC.

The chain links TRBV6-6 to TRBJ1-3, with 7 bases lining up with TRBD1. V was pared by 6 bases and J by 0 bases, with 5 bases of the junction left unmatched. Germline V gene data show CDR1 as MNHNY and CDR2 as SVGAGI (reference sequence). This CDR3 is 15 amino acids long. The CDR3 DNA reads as TGTGCCAGCAGGCCGACAGGGTACTCTGGAAACACCATATATTTT. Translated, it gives CASRPTGYSGNTIYF.

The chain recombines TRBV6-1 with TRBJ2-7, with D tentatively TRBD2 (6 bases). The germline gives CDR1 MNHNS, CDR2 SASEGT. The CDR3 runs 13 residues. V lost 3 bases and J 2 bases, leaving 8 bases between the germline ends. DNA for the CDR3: TGTGCCAGCAGTGATCGGGAGCCCTACGAGCAGTACTTC. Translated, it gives CASSDREPYEQYF.

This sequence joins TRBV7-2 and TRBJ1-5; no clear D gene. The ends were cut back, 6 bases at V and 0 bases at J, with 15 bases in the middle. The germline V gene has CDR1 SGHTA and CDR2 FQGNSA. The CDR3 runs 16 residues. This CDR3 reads CASSPAGRSSNQPQHF. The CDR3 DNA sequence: TGTGCCAGCAGTCCGGCGGGGAGGAGTAGCAATCAGCCCCAGCATTTT.

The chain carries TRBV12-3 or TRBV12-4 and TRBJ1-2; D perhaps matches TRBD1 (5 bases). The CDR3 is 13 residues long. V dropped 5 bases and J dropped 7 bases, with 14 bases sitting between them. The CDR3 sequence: CASSINYRFGYTF. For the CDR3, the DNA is TGTGCCAGCAGTATCAACTACAGGTTTGGCTACACCTTC.

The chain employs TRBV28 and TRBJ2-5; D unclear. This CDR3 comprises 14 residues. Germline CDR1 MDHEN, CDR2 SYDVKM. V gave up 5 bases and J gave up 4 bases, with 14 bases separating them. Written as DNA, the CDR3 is TGTGCCAGCAGTGCGCCCCCGGTCGGAGAGACCCAGTACTTC. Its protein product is CASSAPPVGETQYF.

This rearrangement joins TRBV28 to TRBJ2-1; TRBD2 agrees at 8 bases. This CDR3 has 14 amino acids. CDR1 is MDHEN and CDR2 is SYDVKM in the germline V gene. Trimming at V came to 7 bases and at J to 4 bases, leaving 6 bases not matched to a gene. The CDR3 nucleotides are TGTGCCAGCAACAAGCGGGAGAGTTACAATGAGCAGTTCTTC. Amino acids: CASNKRESYNEQFF.

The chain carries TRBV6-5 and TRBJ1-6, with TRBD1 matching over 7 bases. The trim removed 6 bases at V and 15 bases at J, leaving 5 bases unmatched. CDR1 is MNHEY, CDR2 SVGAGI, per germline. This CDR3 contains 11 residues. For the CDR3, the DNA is TGTGCCAGCAGGGGGGACAGCGTCCTCCACTTT. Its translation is CASRGDSVLHF.

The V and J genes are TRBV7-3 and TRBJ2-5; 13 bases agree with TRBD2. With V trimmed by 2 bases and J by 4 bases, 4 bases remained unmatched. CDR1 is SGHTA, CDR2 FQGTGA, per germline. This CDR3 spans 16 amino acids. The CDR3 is CASSLGGLAGRETQYF. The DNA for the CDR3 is TGTGCCAGCAGCTTAGGGGGACTAGCGGGAAGAGAGACCCAGTACTTC.

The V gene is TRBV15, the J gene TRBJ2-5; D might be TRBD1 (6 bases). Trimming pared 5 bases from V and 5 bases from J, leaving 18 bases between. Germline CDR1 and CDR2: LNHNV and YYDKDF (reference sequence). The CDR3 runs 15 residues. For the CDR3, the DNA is TGTGCCACCAGCGCGGAGGCAGGGGCGGTGGAGACCCAGTACTTC. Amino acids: CATSAEAGAVETQYF.

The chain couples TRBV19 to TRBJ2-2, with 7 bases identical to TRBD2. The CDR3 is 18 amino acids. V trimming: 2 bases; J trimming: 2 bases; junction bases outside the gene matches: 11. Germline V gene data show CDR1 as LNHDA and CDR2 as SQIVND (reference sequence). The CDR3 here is CASSILPWSSGNTGELFF. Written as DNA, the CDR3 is TGTGCCAGTAGTATACTTCCCTGGTCTAGCGGAAACACCGGGGAGCTGTTTTTT.

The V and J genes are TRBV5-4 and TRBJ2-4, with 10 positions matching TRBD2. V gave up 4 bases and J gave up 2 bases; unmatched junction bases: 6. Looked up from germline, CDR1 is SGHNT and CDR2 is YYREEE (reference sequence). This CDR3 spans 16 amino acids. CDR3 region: CASSPSGSATKNIQYF. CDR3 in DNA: TGTGCCAGCAGCCCTAGCGGGAGTGCGACCAAAAACATTCAGTACTTC.

The CDR3 DNA follows: TGTGCCAGTAGTATTATCTGGGCGGAGGGAGTCCATCGCAATCAGCCCCAGCATTTT. It yields the protein CASSIIWAEGVHRNQPQHF. The chain carries TRBV19 and TRBJ1-5, with D unclear. The V gene's germline CDR1 is LNHDA and CDR2 SQIVND (reference sequence). V was trimmed by 3 bases and J by 2 bases, leaving 23 bases between them. The CDR3 sequence is 19 residues long.

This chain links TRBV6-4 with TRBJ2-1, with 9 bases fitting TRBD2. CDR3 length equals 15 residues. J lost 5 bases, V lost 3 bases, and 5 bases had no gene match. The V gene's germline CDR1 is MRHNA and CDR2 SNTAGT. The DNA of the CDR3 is TGTGCCAGCAGTGAAGCACTAGCGGGCCACAATGAGCAGTTCTTC. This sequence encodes CASSEALAGHNEQFF.

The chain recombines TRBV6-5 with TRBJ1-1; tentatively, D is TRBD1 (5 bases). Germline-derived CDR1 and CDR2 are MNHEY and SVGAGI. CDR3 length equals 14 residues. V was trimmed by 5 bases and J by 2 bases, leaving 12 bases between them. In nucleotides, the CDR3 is TGTGCCAGCAGTCCAGGGATTTCAAACACTGAAGCTTTCTTT. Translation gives CASSPGISNTEAFF.

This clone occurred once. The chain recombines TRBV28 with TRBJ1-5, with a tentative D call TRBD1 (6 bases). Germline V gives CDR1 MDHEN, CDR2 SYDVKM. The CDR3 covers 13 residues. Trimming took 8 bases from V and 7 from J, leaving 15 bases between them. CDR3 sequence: CASRLTGWQPQHF. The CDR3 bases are TGTGCCAGCCGCTTGACAGGTTGGCAGCCCCAGCATTTT.

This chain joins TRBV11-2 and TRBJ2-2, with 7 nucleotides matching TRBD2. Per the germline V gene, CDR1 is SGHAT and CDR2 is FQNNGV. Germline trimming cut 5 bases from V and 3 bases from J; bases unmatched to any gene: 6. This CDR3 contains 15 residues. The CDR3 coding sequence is TGTGCCAGCAGCCCAGCTAGCGGATACACCGGGGAGCTGTTTTTT. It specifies CASSPASGYTGELFF.

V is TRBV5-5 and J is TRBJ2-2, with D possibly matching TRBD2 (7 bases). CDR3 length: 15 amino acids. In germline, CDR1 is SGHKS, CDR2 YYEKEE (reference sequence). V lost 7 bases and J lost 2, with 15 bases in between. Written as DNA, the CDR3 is TGTGCCAGCCTTGGGGGGGCGCAAAACACCGGGGAGCTGTTTTTT. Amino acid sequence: CASLGGAQNTGELFF.

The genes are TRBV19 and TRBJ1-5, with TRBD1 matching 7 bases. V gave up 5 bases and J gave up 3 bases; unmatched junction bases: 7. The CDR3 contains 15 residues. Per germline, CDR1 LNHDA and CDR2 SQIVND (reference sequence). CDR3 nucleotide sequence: TGTGCCAGTAGTCCCACCGGGACAGTCAATCAGCCCCAGCATTTT. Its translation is CASSPTGTVNQPQHF.

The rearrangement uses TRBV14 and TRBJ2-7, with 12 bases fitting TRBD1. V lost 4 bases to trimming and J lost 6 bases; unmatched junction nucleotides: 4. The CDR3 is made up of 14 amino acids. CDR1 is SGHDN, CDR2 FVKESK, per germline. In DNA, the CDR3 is TGTGCCAGCAGCCGGGACAGGGGGCGAGGCGAGCAGTACTTC. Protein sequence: CASSRDRGRGEQYF.